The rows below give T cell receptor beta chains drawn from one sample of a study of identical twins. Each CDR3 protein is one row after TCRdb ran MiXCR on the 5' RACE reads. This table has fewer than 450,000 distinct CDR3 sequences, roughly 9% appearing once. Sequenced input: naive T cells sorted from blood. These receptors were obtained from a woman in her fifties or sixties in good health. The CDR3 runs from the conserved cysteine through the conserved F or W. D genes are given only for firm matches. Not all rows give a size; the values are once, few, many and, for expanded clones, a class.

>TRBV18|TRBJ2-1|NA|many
CASSPSAANEQFF
TGTGCCAGCTCACCCTCAGCGGCTAATGAGCAGTTCTTC
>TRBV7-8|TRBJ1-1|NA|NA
CASIRGGMNTEAFF
TGTGCCAGCATCCGTGGGGGGATGAACACTGAAGCTTTCTTT
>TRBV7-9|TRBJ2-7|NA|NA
CASSLDGSGGHEQYF
TGTGCCAGCAGCTTAGATGGCTCGGGGGGCCACGAGCAGTACTTC
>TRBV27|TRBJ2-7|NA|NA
CASSPTWRADPYEQYF
TGTGCCAGCAGTCCAACCTGGAGGGCAGATCCATACGAGCAGTACTTC
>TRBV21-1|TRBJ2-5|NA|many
CASSKCEETQYF
TGTGCCAGCAGCAAATGTGAGGAGACCCAGTACTTC
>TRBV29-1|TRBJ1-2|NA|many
CSVEVAASTYGYTF
TGCAGCGTTGAAGTGGCAGCTTCTACCTATGGCTACACCTTC
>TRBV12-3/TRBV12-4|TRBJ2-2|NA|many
CASRAFGTNTGELFF
TGTGCCAGCAGGGCGTTCGGAACGAACACCGGGGAGCTGTTTTTT
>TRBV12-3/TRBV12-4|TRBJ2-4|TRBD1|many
CASRRTSGGIQYF
TGTGCCAGCAGGCGGACATCAGGGGGCATTCAGTACTTC
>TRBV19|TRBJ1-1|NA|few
CASSIPQGQAEAFF
TGTGCCAGTAGTATCCCCCAGGGGCAAGCTGAAGCTTTCTTT
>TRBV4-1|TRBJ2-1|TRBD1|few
CASSHATGGNEQFF
TGCGCCAGCAGCCACGCAACAGGGGGCAATGAGCAGTTCTTC
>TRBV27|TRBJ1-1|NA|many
CASSLSMGDTEAFF
TGTGCCAGCAGTTTATCGATGGGGGACACTGAAGCTTTCTTT